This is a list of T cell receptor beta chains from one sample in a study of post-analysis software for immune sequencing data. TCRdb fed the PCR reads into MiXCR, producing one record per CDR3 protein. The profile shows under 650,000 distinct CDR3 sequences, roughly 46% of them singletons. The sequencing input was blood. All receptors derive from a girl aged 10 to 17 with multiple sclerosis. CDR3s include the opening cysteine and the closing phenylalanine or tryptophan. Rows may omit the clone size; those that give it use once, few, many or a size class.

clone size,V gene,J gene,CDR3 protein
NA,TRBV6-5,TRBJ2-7,CASSYSGAGTRNGYEQYF
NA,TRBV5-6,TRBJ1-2,CASGKQGLAANYGYTF
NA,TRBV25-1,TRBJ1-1,CASSPKGVGTEAFF
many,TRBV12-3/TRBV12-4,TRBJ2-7,CASRGQGALEQYF
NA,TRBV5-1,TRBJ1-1,CASSSSGAETEAFF
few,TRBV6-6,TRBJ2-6,CASSSRGPGANVLTF
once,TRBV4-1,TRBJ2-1,CASSQDTGTNIPKFF
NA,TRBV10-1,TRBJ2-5,CASSDGREETQYF
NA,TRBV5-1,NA,CASSLVEHWETQYF
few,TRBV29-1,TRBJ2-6,CSIKQGTGANVLTF
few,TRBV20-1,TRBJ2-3,CSAPKGGASTDTQYF
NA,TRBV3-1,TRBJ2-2,CASSTRRGSGELFF
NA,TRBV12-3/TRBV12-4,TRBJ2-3,CASSLPGLSSTDTQYF
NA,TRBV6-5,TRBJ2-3,CASSYRTRTDTQYF
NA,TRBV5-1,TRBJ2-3,CASSLTGGWGDTQYF
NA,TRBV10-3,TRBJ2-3,CAIKDRGLGDTQYF
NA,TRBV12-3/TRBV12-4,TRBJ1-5,CASSPSVGFSNQPQHF
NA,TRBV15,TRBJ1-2,CATSREQSFYGYTF
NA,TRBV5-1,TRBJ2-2,CASSLAGLAGASTGELFF
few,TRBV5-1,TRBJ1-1,CASSPTTGLNTEAFF
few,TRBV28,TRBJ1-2,CASSLIRTRVDFGYGYTF
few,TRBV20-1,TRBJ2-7,CSARGPAGEQYF
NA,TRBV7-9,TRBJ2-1,CASSSRPAGQFF
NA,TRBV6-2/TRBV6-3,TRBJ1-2,CASSLPGRFNYGYTF
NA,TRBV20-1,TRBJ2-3,CSAGRGGLNTQYF
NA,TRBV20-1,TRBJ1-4,CSARASGVGEKLFF
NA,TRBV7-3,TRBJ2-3,CASSFLSTDTQYF
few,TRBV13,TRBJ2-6,CATSLGWTNVLTF
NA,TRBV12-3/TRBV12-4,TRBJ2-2,CASRIEGGELFF
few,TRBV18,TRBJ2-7,CASSPIQGYEQYF
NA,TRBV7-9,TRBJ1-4,CASSLEDSLGKRLFF
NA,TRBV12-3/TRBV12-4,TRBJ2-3,CASSSGGTGYADAQYF
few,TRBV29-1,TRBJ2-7,CSVVLGSYEQYF
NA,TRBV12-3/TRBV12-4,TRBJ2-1,CASSLREYEQFF
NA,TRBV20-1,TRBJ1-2,CSATPGFQGYGYTF
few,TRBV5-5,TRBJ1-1,CASSSLSGTVNTEAFF
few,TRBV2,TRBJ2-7,CASRRVGTANYEQYF
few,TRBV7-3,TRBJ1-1,CASSPQGRFTEAFF
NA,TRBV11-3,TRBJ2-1,CASSLDRTSGRARRNNEQFF
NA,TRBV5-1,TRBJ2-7,CASSLGPAGQGRYEQYF
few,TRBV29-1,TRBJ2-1,CSVEDYGGQGAIYNEQFF
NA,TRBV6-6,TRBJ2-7,CASSLGRAGAYEQYF
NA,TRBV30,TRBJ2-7,CAWSVQGSYEQYF
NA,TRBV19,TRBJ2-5,CASRDSYQETQYF
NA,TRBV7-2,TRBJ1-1,CASSRPLRGRGNVEAFF
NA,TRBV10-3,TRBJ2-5,CAISETERGPQETQYF
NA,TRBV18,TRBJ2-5,CASSPGAGEEETQYF
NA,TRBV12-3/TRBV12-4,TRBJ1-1,CASISAFMNTEAFF
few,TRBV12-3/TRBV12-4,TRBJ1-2,CASRPLQRGSGYGYTF
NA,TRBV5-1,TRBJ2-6,CASSWVSSGANVLTF
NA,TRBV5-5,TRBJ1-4,CASSLAPGVGEKLFF